Each of the 25 T cell receptor beta chains below was sequenced from the same sample in a study of blood T cells in healthy people across ages. Then a second PCR, running about 6 to 12 cycles, was carried out with a sample-barcoded 5' primer and a J-beta primer mix. TCRdb reprocessed the 5' RACE reads via MiXCR and lists one record per CDR3 protein. The sample carries more than 1,400,000 distinct CDR3 sequences, about 40% recorded once. Sequenced material: blood. These receptors were taken from a young woman in good health.

The rearrangement uses TRBV30 and TRBJ1-5; D gene unclear. V gave up 0 bases and J gave up 4 bases, with 10 bases separating them. CDR3 length: 14 residues. The germline gives CDR1 GTSNPN, CDR2 SVGIG (reference sequence). The CDR3 nucleotides read TGTGCCTGGAGTGTTGGAGATGAGAATCAGCCCCAGCATTTT. Translating gives CAWSVGDENQPQHF.

This clonotype has more than one count but fewer than ten. The rearrangement joins TRBV3-1 to TRBJ2-5; a weak D match, TRBD1 (5 bases). The ends were cut back, 1 base at V and 2 bases at J, with 8 bases in the middle. This CDR3 is built from 14 residues. The V gene's germline CDR1 is LGHDT and CDR2 YNNKEL (reference sequence). CDR3: CASSQGDRQETQYF. The DNA for the CDR3 is TGTGCCAGCAGCCAAGGTGACAGACAAGAGACCCAGTACTTC.

The chain joins TRBV20-1 to TRBJ2-5; D is possibly TRBD2 (6 bases). The CDR3 contains 13 residues. V shed 6 bases and J shed 5 bases, with 16 bases lying between them. The V gene's germline CDR1 is DFQATT and CDR2 SNEGSKA (reference sequence). The CDR3 region is CSAGEVAGETQYF. CDR3 nucleotides: TGCAGTGCCGGGGAGGTGGCTGGGGAGACCCAGTACTTC.

The chain has TRBV20-1 and TRBJ2-1, with TRBD2 identical over 9 bases. In germline, CDR1 is DFQATT, CDR2 SNEGSKA (reference sequence). After removal of 7 bases from V and 4 bases from J, the junction contained 5 bases not matched to a gene. The CDR3 is 13 amino acids. In DNA form, the CDR3 reads TGCAGTGGGTGGACTAGCGATTACAATGAGCAGTTCTTC. This sequence encodes CSGWTSDYNEQFF.

This clonotype was counted between two and nine times. The chain links TRBV10-3 to TRBJ1-2, with TRBD1 matching over 7 bases. The V segment lost 10 bases and the J segment 4 bases; nucleotides outside the gene matches: 15. CDR3 length: 15 residues. CDR1 is ENHRY, CDR2 SYGVKD, per germline. In nucleotides, the CDR3 is TGTGCCACCAGGACCCAGGGGGGCGGAAGCTATGGCTACACCTTC. It translates to CATRTQGGGSYGYTF.

This sequence joins TRBV5-6 and TRBJ2-7, with D perhaps given as TRBD1 or TRBD2 (5 bases each). V was pared by 4 bases and J by 6 bases, with 14 bases between. The CDR3 runs to 13 residues. Germline V gene sequence: CDR1 SGHDT, CDR2 YYEEEE. As DNA, the CDR3 is TGTGCCAGCAGCCCCTACCGGGACGCCGAGCAGTACTTC. This translates into CASSPYRDAEQYF.

The chain couples TRBV3-1 to TRBJ2-5; the D gene could be TRBD1 or TRBD2 (6 bases each). The germline gives CDR1 LGHDT, CDR2 YNNKEL (reference sequence). This CDR3 is built from 15 residues. V dropped 4 bases and J dropped 5 bases, with 17 bases sitting between them. The CDR3 DNA reads TGTGCCAGCAGCCCCATCAGGGGACTCAAGGAGACCCAGTACTTC. Amino acids: CASSPIRGLKETQYF.

V is TRBV9 and J is TRBJ2-7; 8 positions agree with TRBD2. This CDR3 is 15 amino acids long. CDR1 and CDR2 from the germline V gene are SGDLS and YYNGEE. Trimming cost V 7 bases and J 0 bases; bases outside gene matches: 9. The CDR3 region is CASAVGGGFSYEQYF. The CDR3 DNA follows: TGTGCCAGCGCGGTCGGGGGGGGCTTCTCCTACGAGCAGTACTTC.

A few counts support this clonotype. The chain recombines TRBV9 with TRBJ2-1; no reliable D call. Germline V gene lookup returns CDR1 SGDLS and CDR2 YYNGEE. CDR3 length: 13 amino acids. Trimming pared 3 bases from V and 6 bases from J, leaving 10 bases between. The DNA for the CDR3 is TGTGCCAGCAGCGGGGGTTCGGGCAATGAGCAGTTCTTC. Amino acid sequence: CASSGGSGNEQFF.

This clonotype was detected only a few times. The chain employs TRBV25-1 and TRBJ1-2; D might be TRBD1 (6 bases). The CDR3 loop spans 16 amino acids. Germline CDR1 and CDR2: MGHDK and SYGVNS. Trimming stripped 2 bases from V and 3 bases from J, with 16 bases between. This CDR3 reads CASSEKNRDWYYGYTF. The CDR3, as DNA: TGTGCCAGCAGTGAAAAAAACAGGGATTGGTACTATGGCTACACCTTC.

This clonotype appeared many times. This sequence joins TRBV9 and TRBJ2-5; no definite D call. Germline CDR1 reads SGDLS; CDR2 reads YYNGEE. V was cut by 5 bases and J by 0 bases, with 11 bases left in between. This CDR3 contains 14 residues. CDR3 coding DNA: TGTGCCAGCAGTGTCGGGTCGTACCAAGAGACCCAGTACTTC. Residues: CASSVGSYQETQYF.

The chain combines TRBV5-1 with TRBJ1-1, with D perhaps TRBD1 (5 bases). The germline V gene encodes CDR1 SGHRS and CDR2 YFSETQ. The CDR3 runs 12 residues. Trimming shortened V by 4 bases and J by 11 bases, and 15 bases separated the two germline ends. The CDR3 DNA is TGCGCCAGCAGCGAGGGGTTCCGAGGGGCTTTCTTT. This codes for CASSEGFRGAFF.

This clonotype appeared many times. The V and J genes are TRBV4-1 and TRBJ2-5; 8 positions match TRBD2. The CDR3 has 16 amino acids. J gave up 5 bases and V 2 bases, and 10 bases lay outside the gene matches. Per germline, CDR1 MGHRA and CDR2 YSYEKL. The CDR3 region has the DNA TGCGCCAGCAGCCAACAACAGACTAGCGTCTGGGAGACCCAGTACTTC. It codes for CASSQQQTSVWETQYF.

This clonotype was counted a few times. The chain employs TRBV5-1 and TRBJ2-7, with D maybe TRBD2 (5 bases). The CDR3 contains 14 residues. Germline lookup yields CDR1 SGHRS and CDR2 YFSETQ. Trimming cost V 4 bases and J 6 bases, with 17 bases left between them. The CDR3 is CASSGKWAEGEQYF. The DNA for the CDR3 is TGCGCCAGCAGCGGGAAGTGGGCCGAGGGCGAGCAGTACTTC.

There are a few counts of this clonotype. The V call is TRBV12-3 or TRBV12-4, the J call TRBJ2-3; TRBD2 matches at 14 bases. V was clipped by 3 bases and J by 5 bases; unmatched bases: 7. The CDR3 sequence is 17 residues long. The CDR3 loop is CASSFRLAGGPRDTQYF. CDR3 DNA: TGTGCCAGCAGTTTCCGACTAGCGGGAGGGCCCCGAGATACGCAGTATTTT.

The chain combines TRBV6-5 with TRBJ1-4; D gene ambiguous. This CDR3 is 13 amino acids long. Germline CDR1 and CDR2: MNHEY and SVGAGI. V dropped 5 bases and J dropped 0 bases, with 4 bases sitting between them. Here the CDR3 reads CASSGTTNEKLFF. The CDR3 coding sequence is TGTGCCAGCAGTGGGACAACTAATGAAAAACTGTTTTTT.

The rearrangement links TRBV12-3 or TRBV12-4 to TRBJ2-1; D is unresolved. This CDR3 is 15 amino acids long. The V gene lost 3 bases and the J gene lost 5 bases, with 14 bases spanning the gap. CDR3 protein: CASSFGASGDNEQFF. The CDR3 DNA reads as TGTGCCAGCAGTTTTGGTGCCTCTGGGGACAATGAGCAGTTCTTC.

The DNA for the CDR3 is TGTGCCAGCAGTTACTCGTTCACCGGGGGGTCGCCCTACGAGCAGTACTTC. Translation: CASSYSFTGGSPYEQYF. The chain has TRBV6-5 and TRBJ2-7; 7 bases agree with TRBD2. Germline lookup yields CDR1 MNHEY and CDR2 SVGAGI. The ends lost 0 bases at V and 2 bases at J; junction bases unmatched: 10. The CDR3 is 17 residues long.

On this clonotype itself: At one of its ends the junction is not consistent with the germline gene, which may arise from a read error. This chain uses TRBV27 with TRBJ2-5; D might be TRBD1 (5 bases). From germline, CDR1 is MNHEY and CDR2 SMNVEV (reference sequence). CDR3 length: 15 residues. For the CDR3, the DNA is TGTACCAGCAGTTTAGTAGGGGAATGGTTAGAGACCCAGTACTTC. It codes for CTSSLVGEWLETQYF.

J is TRBJ2-2 and V is TRBV4-1; 8 positions agree with TRBD2. V trimming: 3 bases; J trimming: 4 bases; junction bases outside the gene matches: 4. This CDR3 has 15 amino acids. CDR1 and CDR2 from the germline V gene are MGHRA and YSYEKL. CDR3 sequence reads: CASSHVGGGTGELFF. The CDR3 DNA reads TGCGCCAGCAGCCATGTCGGGGGGGGCACCGGGGAGCTGTTTTTT.

The rearrangement links TRBV12-5 to TRBJ2-1, with D perhaps matching TRBD2 (5 bases). Germline loops: CDR1 LGHNT, CDR2 FRNRAP. CDR3 length: 15 residues. Trimming shortened V by 7 bases and J by 8 bases, and 21 bases separated the two germline ends. The chain's CDR3 is CASAFWESAVDEQFF. Here the CDR3 DNA reads TGTGCTAGTGCCTTCTGGGAGTCAGCCGTAGATGAGCAGTTCTTC.

The chain links TRBV15 to TRBJ2-4; no clear D. V was pared by 10 bases and J by 2 bases, with 15 bases between. This CDR3 has 14 amino acids. The germline V gene encodes CDR1 LNHNV and CDR2 YYDKDF (reference sequence). The DNA for the CDR3 is TGTGCCATCGGTCGCGCAGGATCCAAAAACATTCAGTACTTC. This gives the protein CAIGRAGSKNIQYF. The full variable domain, with the rest looked up from reference TRBV15 and TRBJ2-4, is DAMVIQNPRYQVTQFGKPVTLSCSQTLNHNVMYWYQQKSSQAPKLLFHYYDKDFNNEADTPDNFQSRRPNTSFCFLDIRSPGLGDTAMYLCAIGRAGSKNIQYFGAGTRLSVL.

Comments on this clonotype: At one of its ends the junction is not consistent with the germline gene, which may arise from a read error. The V call is TRBV4-2, the J call TRBJ1-2; the D is unclear. There are 15 residues in the CDR3. Germline V gene sequence: CDR1 LGHNA, CDR2 YNFKEQ. The CDR3 DNA reads as TGTGCCGGCAGCCAAGAACCGGGCGGCGGCTATGGCTACACCTTC. This translates into CAGSQEPGGGYGYTF.

This clonotype has just a few counts. The CDR3 bases are TGTGCCAGCAGTGAAAACAGGGCATATACGCAGTATTTT. Translating it yields CASSENRAYTQYF. The V gene is TRBV2, the J gene TRBJ2-3, with D possibly matching TRBD1 (6 bases). The V end lost 2 bases, the J end lost 7 bases, and 10 bases lay between the germline ends. This CDR3 has 13 amino acids. The germline V gene has CDR1 SNHLY and CDR2 FYNNEI.

This clonotype has a handful of counts. J is TRBJ1-2 and V is TRBV10-3; 7 bases match TRBD1. The CDR3 length is 14 residues. After removal of 11 bases from V and 1 base from J, the junction contained 10 bases not matched to a gene. Germline CDR1 and CDR2: ENHRY and SYGVKD. The CDR3, as DNA: TGTGCCTCCCAAACGGGACAGAGTAACTATGGCTACACCTTC. This codes for CASQTGQSNYGYTF.